This T cell receptor (beta chain) was documented in a study of neurological immune-mediated disorders. Findings and limits, study-wide: In HTLV-1-associated myelopathy, TCR clonal expansion was greatest, whereas multiple sclerosis had the least, falling below healthy controls.

This clonotype was counted at least ten times. The antigen is undetermined. Germline CDR1 is MNHEY and CDR2 is SVGEGT. The CDR3 consists of 12 residues. V was shortened by 4 bases and J by 1 base, with 4 bases between the two germline ends. TCRdb re-derived calls from the 5' RACE reads in MiXCR, one entry per CDR3 protein. The sample shows about 57,000 distinct CDR3 sequences, around a tenth of them seen only once. Time point: longitudinal time-point 1 (baseline). The sequence was collected from a male donor with HTLV-1-associated myelopathy (HAM/TSP). The chain links TRBV6-2 or TRBV6-3 to TRBJ2-5; D unclear. Sequencing was carried out using PBMCs. Here the CDR3 reads CASSLFQETQYF. The DNA for the CDR3 is TGTGCCAGCAGTTTATTCCAAGAGACCCAGTACTTC.